The TCR beta chain described here comes from a study of a mutant IDH1 vaccine in newly diagnosed glioma. Across the study: Initiation of the vaccine course occurred 4-6 weeks after radiotherapy alone, or alongside temozolomide cycles. It was radiotherapy, temozolomide, or both that patients received previously, with most receiving both. Study-wide points: Whatever changes occurred in top peripheral T cell clonotypes seemed unrelated to pseudoprogression.

Time point indicated: week 11, during vaccination. The content of each vaccine dose was 300 ug of mutant IDH1 20-mer peptide, and topical imiquimod accompanied it. The protocol was immunoSEQ multiplex PCR, while the TCRdb copy is restricted to in-frame clones and leaves out a portion. This sample yields fewer than 45,000 clones, of which about four fifths are seen a single time; 2% to 2.5% belongs to the top ten. V gave up 7 bases and J gave up 1 base, with 9 bases separating them. There are 12 residues in the CDR3. Per the germline V gene, CDR1 is SGHDT and CDR2 is YYEEEE. For this clone: What it binds is not known.

The input for sequencing was PBMCs, taken from a glioma patient whose treatment included an IDH1 peptide vaccine. V and J are TRBV5-6 and TRBJ2-7; D ambiguous. This clonotype originated in a man aged 35 to 55 with glioma. This CDR3 is CASGNTSYEQYF. Here the CDR3 DNA reads TGTGCCAGCGGGAACACGTCCTACGAGCAGTACTTC.